This T cell receptor beta chain is drawn from a study of response to subunit inactivated influenza vaccine. This clonotype was found a few times. Its antigen remains unidentified. MiXCR, run by TCRdb on the RT-PCR reads, gives a single entry per CDR3 protein. Here the sample spans roughly 700,000 distinct CDR3 sequences, more than 11% being singletons. Points from the study as a whole: Each seasonal flu vaccination may recruit only limited new T cells, authors suggested.

Germline V CDR1 and CDR2: SGHTA, FQGNSA. This CDR3 has 14 residues. Trimming took 5 bases from V and 7 from J; bases not matched to a gene: 7. This clonotype was sampled from a man aged 50 to 60 who received an inactivated influenza vaccine. The sequencing used PBMCs from blood, collected around 15 days before vaccination. The genes are TRBV7-2 and TRBJ2-5; 10 bases match TRBD1. CDR3 in DNA: TGTGCCAGCAGCCCACTCGGACAGGGGGTGACCCAGTACTTC. Protein: CASSPLGQGVTQYF.